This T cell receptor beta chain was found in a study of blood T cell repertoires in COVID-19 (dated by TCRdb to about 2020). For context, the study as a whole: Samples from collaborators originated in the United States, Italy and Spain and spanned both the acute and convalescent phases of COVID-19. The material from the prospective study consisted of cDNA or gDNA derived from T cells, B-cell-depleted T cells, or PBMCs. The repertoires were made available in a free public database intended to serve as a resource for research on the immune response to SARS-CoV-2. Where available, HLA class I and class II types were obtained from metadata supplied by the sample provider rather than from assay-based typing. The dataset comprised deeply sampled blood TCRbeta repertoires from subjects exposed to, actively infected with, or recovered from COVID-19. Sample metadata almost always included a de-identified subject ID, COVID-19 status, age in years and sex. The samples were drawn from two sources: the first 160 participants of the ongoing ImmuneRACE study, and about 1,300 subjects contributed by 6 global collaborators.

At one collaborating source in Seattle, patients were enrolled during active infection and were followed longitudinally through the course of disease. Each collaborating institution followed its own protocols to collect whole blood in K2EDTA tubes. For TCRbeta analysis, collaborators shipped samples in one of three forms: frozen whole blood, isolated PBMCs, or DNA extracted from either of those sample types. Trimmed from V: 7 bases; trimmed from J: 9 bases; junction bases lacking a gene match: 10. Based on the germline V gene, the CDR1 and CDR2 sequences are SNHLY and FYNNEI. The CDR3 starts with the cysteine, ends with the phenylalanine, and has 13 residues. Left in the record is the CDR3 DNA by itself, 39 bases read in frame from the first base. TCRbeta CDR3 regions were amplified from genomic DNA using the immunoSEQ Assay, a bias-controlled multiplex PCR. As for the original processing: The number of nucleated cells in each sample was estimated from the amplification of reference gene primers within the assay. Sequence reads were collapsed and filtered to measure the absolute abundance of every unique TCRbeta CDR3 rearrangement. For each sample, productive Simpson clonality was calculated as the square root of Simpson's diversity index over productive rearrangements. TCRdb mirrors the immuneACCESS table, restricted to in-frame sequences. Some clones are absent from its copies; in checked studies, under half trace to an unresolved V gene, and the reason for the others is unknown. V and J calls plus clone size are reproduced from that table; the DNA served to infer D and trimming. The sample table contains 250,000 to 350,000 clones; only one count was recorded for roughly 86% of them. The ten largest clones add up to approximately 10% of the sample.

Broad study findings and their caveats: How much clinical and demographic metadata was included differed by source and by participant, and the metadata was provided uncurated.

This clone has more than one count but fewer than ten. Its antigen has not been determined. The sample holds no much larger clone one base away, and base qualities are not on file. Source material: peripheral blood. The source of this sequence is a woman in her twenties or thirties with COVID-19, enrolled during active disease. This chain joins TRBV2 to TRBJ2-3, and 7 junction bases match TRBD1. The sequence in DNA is TGTGCCAGCAAGGGACAGCTTCGTATCACGCAGTATTTT. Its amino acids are CASKGQLRITQYF. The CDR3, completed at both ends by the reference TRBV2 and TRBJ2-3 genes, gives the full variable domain EPEVTQTPSHQVTQMGQEVILRCVPISNHLYFYWYRQILGQKVEFLVSFYNNEISEKSEIFDDQFSVERPDGSNFTLKIRSTKLEDSAMYFCASKGQLRITQYFGPGTRLTVL.